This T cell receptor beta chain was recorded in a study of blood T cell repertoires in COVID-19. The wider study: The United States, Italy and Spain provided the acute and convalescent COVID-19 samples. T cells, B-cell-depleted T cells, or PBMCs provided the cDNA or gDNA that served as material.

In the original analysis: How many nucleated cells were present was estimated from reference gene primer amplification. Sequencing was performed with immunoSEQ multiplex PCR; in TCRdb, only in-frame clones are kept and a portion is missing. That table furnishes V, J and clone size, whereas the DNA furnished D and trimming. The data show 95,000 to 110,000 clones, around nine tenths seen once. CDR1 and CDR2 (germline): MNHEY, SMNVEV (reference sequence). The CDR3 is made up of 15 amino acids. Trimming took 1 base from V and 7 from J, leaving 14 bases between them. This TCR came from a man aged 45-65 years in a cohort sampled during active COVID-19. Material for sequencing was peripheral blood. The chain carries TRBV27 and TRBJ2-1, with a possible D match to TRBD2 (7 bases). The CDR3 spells CASSLLPGEGNEQFF. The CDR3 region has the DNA TGTGCCAGCAGTTTATTGCCAGGGGAGGGGAATGAGCAGTTCTTC.